The next 2 T cell receptor beta chains were all read from a single sample in a study of identical twins. MiXCR, applied by TCRdb to the 5' RACE reads, yields one record per CDR3 protein. The table lists approximately 670,000 distinct CDR3 sequences, roughly 6% of them singletons. Sequencing was performed on naive T cells sorted from blood. The receptors were gathered from a man between 18 and 35 years old in good health.

This clonotype was recorded many times. The chain links TRBV12-3 or TRBV12-4 to TRBJ1-1; D is uncertain. Between the trimmed V and J ends, which lost 1 base and 2 bases, there was a span of 5 bases. This CDR3 region has 13 residues. CDR3 amino acids: CASSLDFNTEAFF. The CDR3 DNA reads TGTGCCAGCAGTTTAGATTTTAACACTGAAGCTTTCTTT.

The V and J genes are TRBV9 and TRBJ2-1; D remains ambiguous. The V and J ends lost 0 bases and 7 bases respectively, with 14 bases between them. The CDR3 runs 15 residues. Germline V gene data show CDR1 as SGDLS and CDR2 as YYNGEE. The DNA of the CDR3 is TGTGCCAGCAGCGTAGACTTAGTGACTCGAAATGAGCAGTTCTTC. Protein sequence: CASSVDLVTRNEQFF.